Presented here are 22 T cell receptor beta chains from one specimen sequenced in a study of blood T cell repertoires in COVID-19. Sequencing was performed with immunoSEQ multiplex PCR; in TCRdb, only in-frame clones are kept and a portion is missing. The sample lists approximately 470,000 clones; 70% to 90% were seen once. Sequences were obtained from peripheral blood. All receptors come from a human donor in a cohort sampled during active COVID-19.

The chain links TRBV24-1 to TRBJ2-3; 14 nucleotides match TRBD2. The CDR3 covers 16 residues. CDR1 is KGHDR and CDR2 is SFDVKD in the germline V gene. Unmatched junction bases numbered 6, after V lost 3 bases and J lost 8 bases. CDR3 region: CATSDQGLAGGRTQYF. The CDR3 DNA follows: TGTGCCACCAGTGATCAAGGACTAGCGGGAGGTCGTACGCAGTATTTT.

This clone was found a few times. The gene calls are TRBV7-2 and TRBJ1-5, with 7 bases fitting TRBD1. Losses at the gene ends were 5 bases for V and 5 bases for J; bases not matched to a gene: 6. Germline V gene data show CDR1 as SGHTA and CDR2 as FQGNSA. The CDR3 spans 14 residues. The CDR3 loop reads CASSHRQGHQPQHF. The CDR3 coding sequence is TGTGCCAGCAGCCACAGACAGGGCCATCAGCCCCAGCATTTT.

The gene calls are TRBV9 and TRBJ2-1; 12 bases agree with TRBD2. J was trimmed by 9 bases and V by 3 bases; bases with no gene match: 10. CDR1 and CDR2 (germline): SGDLS, YYNGEE. The CDR3 sequence is 16 residues long. In DNA, the CDR3 is TGTGCCAGCAGCGATTCTTCTAGCGGGAGGGCCACTGAGCAGTTCTTC. Its protein is CASSDSSSGRATEQFF. The complete variable domain, with remaining parts taken from reference TRBV9 and TRBJ2-1, reads DSGVTQTPKHLITATGQRVTLRCSPRSGDLSVYWYQQSLDQGLQFLIQYYNGEERAKGNILERFSAQQFPDLHSELNLSSLELGDSALYFCASSDSSSGRATEQFFGPGTRLTVL.

The chain is built from TRBV30 and TRBJ2-7, with TRBD2 matching 15 bases. V lost 1 base and J lost 8; bases outside the gene matches: 9. The germline V gene has CDR1 GTSNPN and CDR2 SVGIG (reference sequence). The CDR3 runs 16 residues. The CDR3 region is CAWSGGLAGGTFKQYF. The CDR3 DNA reads TGTGCCTGGAGTGGGGGACTAGCGGGAGGCACCTTCAAGCAGTACTTC.

The chain combines TRBV12-3 or TRBV12-4 with TRBJ1-5, with TRBD1 matching 10 bases. V shed 8 bases, J shed 7 bases, and the junction held 5 bases outside the gene matches. This CDR3 region has 13 residues. The CDR3 loop reads CASGLGQGQPQHF. CDR3 DNA: TGTGCCAGCGGGTTGGGACAGGGGCAGCCCCAGCATTTT.

V is TRBV19 and J is TRBJ2-2; 13 nucleotides match TRBD2. The CDR3 sequence is 15 residues long. V shed 4 bases, J shed 5 bases, and the junction held 1 base outside the gene matches. Germline CDR1 reads LNHDA; CDR2 reads SQIVND (reference sequence). CDR3 sequence: CASSRGLAGTGELFF. CDR3 in DNA: TGTGCCAGTAGTAGGGGACTAGCGGGAACCGGGGAGCTGTTTTTT.

The chain combines TRBV28 with TRBJ1-5, with TRBD1 matching over 9 bases. V gave up 4 bases and J gave up 6 bases; unmatched junction bases: 10. The CDR3 loop spans 16 amino acids. In germline, CDR1 is MDHEN, CDR2 SYDVKM. The CDR3 DNA reads as TGTGCCAGCAGTTCGATATCCACAGGGGGCACTCAGCCCCAGCATTTT. This translates into CASSSISTGGTQPQHF. The whole variable domain, remainder taken from reference TRBV28 and TRBJ1-5, is DVKVTQSSRYLVKRTGEKVFLECVQDMDHENMFWYRQDPGLGLRLIYFSYDVKMKEKGDIPEGYSVSREKKERFSLILESASTNQTSMYLCASSSISTGGTQPQHFGDGTRLSIL.

The chain links TRBV9 to TRBJ2-1; 16 bases align to TRBD2. The CDR3 contains 15 residues. V shed 4 bases, J shed 8 bases, and the junction held 3 bases outside the gene matches. Germline CDR1 is SGDLS and CDR2 is YYNGEE. The CDR3, as DNA: TGTGCCAGCAGCATAGGGACTAGCGGGAGGGATGAGCAGTTCTTC. It encodes CASSIGTSGRDEQFF.

The table lists this clone with a few counts. The V and J genes are TRBV6-1 and TRBJ1-1; D possibly corresponds to TRBD1 (6 bases). Trimming took off 1 base at V and 3 bases at J, with 12 bases between the two ends. The CDR3 contains 15 residues. Germline loops: CDR1 MNHNS, CDR2 SASEGT. CDR3 DNA sequence: TGTGCCAGCAGTGAAGAGGGAGGGGGGTACACTGAAGCTTTCTTT. This sequence encodes CASSEEGGGYTEAFF.

V and J are TRBV19 and TRBJ2-1; TRBD2 matches 12 bases. From germline, CDR1 is LNHDA and CDR2 SQIVND (reference sequence). CDR3 length: 18 amino acids. The J segment lost 10 bases and the V segment lost 5 bases, leaving 18 bases of the junction unmatched. This chain's CDR3 is CASSPRLAGVATIAEQFF. CDR3 DNA sequence: TGTGCCAGTAGTCCACGACTAGCGGGAGTCGCTACAATAGCGGAGCAGTTCTTC.

This chain connects TRBV11-3 to TRBJ2-1, with D perhaps TRBD2 (5 bases). Germline CDR1 SGHNT, CDR2 YENEEA. The ends were cut back, 1 base at V and 7 bases at J, with 20 bases in the middle. This CDR3 has 17 amino acids. CDR3 DNA sequence: TGTGCCAGCAGCTTAGTGCGGCGGAGGAAGATACGGAATGAGCAGTTCTTC. Protein: CASSLVRRRKIRNEQFF.

This clone was seen a handful of times. CDR3 in amino acids: CASSYSDRGRHEQYF. The CDR3 nucleotides are TGCGCCAGCAGTTACTCAGACAGGGGAAGACACGAGCAGTACTTC. The chain has TRBV10-2 and TRBJ2-7; 8 bases line up with TRBD1. The junction had 11 bases not matched to a gene; V was cut back by 5 bases and J by 5 bases. Germline CDR1 and CDR2: WSHSY and SAAADI. The CDR3 spans 15 residues.

The chain employs TRBV5-1 and TRBJ1-3, with a tentative D call TRBD1 (5 bases). There are 13 residues in the CDR3. CDR1 SGHRS and CDR2 YFSETQ come from the germline V gene. V lost 7 bases to trimming and J lost 1 base, with 9 bases between them. The CDR3 nucleotides read TGCGCCAGCGGGGAGGGGTCTGGAAACACCATATATTTT. Translating it yields CASGEGSGNTIYF.

The chain combines TRBV6-6 with TRBJ1-1, with D uncertain. V was pared by 0 bases and J by 8 bases, with 16 bases between. Germline lookup yields CDR1 MNHNY and CDR2 SVGAGI (reference sequence). The CDR3 runs to 15 residues. CDR3 DNA: TGTGCCAGCAGTTACTCTTTGGATTTCGTGACAGAAGCTTTCTTT. Protein sequence: CASSYSLDFVTEAFF.

This clone occurred a few times. This chain joins TRBV7-6 and TRBJ2-2; tentatively, D is TRBD2 (5 bases). The V gene's germline CDR1 is SGHVS and CDR2 FNYEAQ. V was trimmed by 5 bases and J by 4 bases, leaving 11 bases between them. This CDR3 has 14 amino acids. The CDR3 bases are TGTGCCAGCAGCCGAACTAGATTCACCGGGGAGCTGTTTTTT. Translated: CASSRTRFTGELFF. The whole variable domain, filled in from reference TRBV7-6 and TRBJ2-2, reads GAGVSQSPRYKVTKRGQDVALRCDPISGHVSLYWYRQALGQGPEFLTYFNYEAQQDKSGLPNDRFSAERPEGSISTLTIQRTEQRDSAMYRCASSRTRFTGELFFGEGSRLTVL.

Remarks on this clone: Other DNA sequences of this sample code for an identical CDR3. This chain connects TRBV19 to TRBJ1-1; 8 bases are shared with TRBD1. Trimming removed 3 bases from V and 1 base from J; junction bases left unmatched: 1. Looked up from germline, CDR1 is LNHDA and CDR2 is SQIVND (reference sequence). The CDR3 length is 14 residues. The DNA of the CDR3 is TGTGCCAGTAGTATTGACAGGGGGAACACTGAAGCTTTCTTT. Translation gives CASSIDRGNTEAFF.

The DNA for the CDR3 is TGTGCCAGCAGCGCACAGGGGGGCACTGAAGCTTTCTTT. The encoded protein is CASSAQGGTEAFF. V is TRBV7-2 and J is TRBJ1-1; 8 bases are shared with TRBD1. The CDR3 loop spans 13 amino acids. Germline CDR1 SGHTA, CDR2 FQGNSA. V was clipped by 5 bases and J by 4 bases; unmatched bases: 3. Full variable domain (outside the CDR3, taken from reference TRBV7-2 and TRBJ1-1): GAGVSQSPSNKVTEKGKDVELRCDPISGHTALYWYRQSLGQGLEFLIYFQGNSAPDKSGLPSDRFSAERTGGSVSTLTIQRTQQEDSAVYLCASSAQGGTEAFFGQGTRLTVV.

The rearrangement uses TRBV2 and TRBJ1-5; the D is unclear. V lost 4 bases, J lost 0 bases, and 10 bases lay in between. The CDR3 length is 15 residues. Per the germline V gene, CDR1 is SNHLY and CDR2 is FYNNEI. The CDR3 DNA is TGTGCCAGCAGTGGAGGGTTTGGTAGCAATCAGCCCCAGCATTTT. Residues: CASSGGFGSNQPQHF. Together with reference TRBV2 and TRBJ1-5, the CDR3 gives the full variable domain: EPEVTQTPSHQVTQMGQEVILRCVPISNHLYFYWYRQILGQKVEFLVSFYNNEISEKSEIFDDQFSVERPDGSNFTLKIRSTKLEDSAMYFCASSGGFGSNQPQHFGDGTRLSIL.

The CDR3 DNA follows: TGTGCCAGCAGCAAGGGACAGCGAATGAACACTGAAGCTTTCTTT. Protein: CASSKGQRMNTEAFF. The chain combines TRBV4-2 with TRBJ1-1, with 7 bases identical to TRBD1. The CDR3 is 15 amino acids. V shed 5 bases and J 0 bases; nucleotides not matched to a gene: 6. Germline loops: CDR1 LGHNA, CDR2 YNFKEQ.

This chain uses TRBV15 with TRBJ1-1; D might be TRBD1 (5 bases). Germline CDR1 reads LNHNV; CDR2 reads YYDKDF (reference sequence). The CDR3 is 14 residues long. With 1 base removed from V and 4 bases from J, the gap between germline ends came to 10 bases. The CDR3 coding sequence is TGTGCCACCAGCAGAGGGGGAAGGGGCACTGAAGCTTTCTTT. Translated: CATSRGGRGTEAFF. Full variable domain (missing parts from reference TRBV15 and TRBJ1-1): DAMVIQNPRYQVTQFGKPVTLSCSQTLNHNVMYWYQQKSSQAPKLLFHYYDKDFNNEADTPDNFQSRRPNTSFCFLDIRSPGLGDTAMYLCATSRGGRGTEAFFGQGTRLTVV.

V gene TRBV7-2 combines with J gene TRBJ2-2; D remains ambiguous. V was clipped by 5 bases and J by 1 base, with 14 bases between them. This CDR3 spans 16 amino acids. The germline gives CDR1 SGHTA, CDR2 FQGNSA. CDR3 residues: CASSPQDWQNTGELFF. In DNA form, the CDR3 reads TGTGCCAGCAGCCCCCAAGACTGGCAGAACACCGGGGAGCTGTTTTTT.

The V gene is TRBV19, the J gene TRBJ1-1; D uncertain. V was pared by 1 base and J by 5 bases, with 5 bases between. Germline CDR1 reads LNHDA; CDR2 reads SQIVND (reference sequence). The CDR3 has 12 amino acids. The CDR3 coding sequence is TGTGCCAGTAGTATAGTCCGGACTGAAGCTTTCTTT. Translated, it gives CASSIVRTEAFF.